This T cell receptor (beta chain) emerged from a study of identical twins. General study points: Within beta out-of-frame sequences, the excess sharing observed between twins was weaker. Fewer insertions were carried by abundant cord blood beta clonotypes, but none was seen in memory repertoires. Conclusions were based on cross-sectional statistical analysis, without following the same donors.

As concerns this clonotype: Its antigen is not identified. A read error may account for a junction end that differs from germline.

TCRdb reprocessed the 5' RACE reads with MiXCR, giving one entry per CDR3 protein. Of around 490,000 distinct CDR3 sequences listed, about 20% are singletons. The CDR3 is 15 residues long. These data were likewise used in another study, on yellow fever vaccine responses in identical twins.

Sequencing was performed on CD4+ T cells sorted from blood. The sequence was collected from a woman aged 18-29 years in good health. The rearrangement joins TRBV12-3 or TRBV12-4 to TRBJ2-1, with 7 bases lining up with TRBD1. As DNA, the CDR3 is TGTGCCAGCAGTTCCCGTATGACAGGGAACAATGAGCATTTCTTC. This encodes CASSSRMTGNNEHFF.